What follows are 2 T cell receptor beta chains derived from one specimen sequenced in a study of a mutant IDH1 vaccine in newly diagnosed glioma. Their antigens are not known. Produced via immunoSEQ multiplex PCR; TCRdb's table is partial and in-frame only. The sample contains tens of thousands of clones, 74% of which appear only once. Time point indicated: week 35, safety follow-up. With topical imiquimod, each dose of the vaccine consisted of 300 ug of mutant IDH1 20-mer peptide. Sequencing was performed on PBMCs, taken from a glioma patient whose treatment included an IDH1 peptide vaccine. The receptor set was obtained from a man aged 45-65 years with glioma.

The chain links TRBV7-8 to TRBJ2-7, with 10 bases lining up with TRBD2. The CDR3 spans 12 residues. The V gene's germline CDR1 is SGHVS and CDR2 FQNEAQ. J gave up 7 bases and V 5 bases, and 2 bases lay outside the gene matches. The CDR3 DNA sequence: TGTGCCAGCAGCAAGACTAGCGGGGAGCAGTACTTC. It codes for CASSKTSGEQYF.

This chain uses TRBV7-9 with TRBJ2-7; no clear D. The CDR3 has 13 amino acids. V was shortened by 2 bases and J by 5 bases, with 10 bases between the two germline ends. Germline V gives CDR1 SEHNR, CDR2 FQNEAQ (reference sequence). The CDR3 bases are TGTGCCAGCAGCTTACTTTTGGGCGACGAGCAGTACTTC. Encoded protein: CASSLLLGDEQYF.